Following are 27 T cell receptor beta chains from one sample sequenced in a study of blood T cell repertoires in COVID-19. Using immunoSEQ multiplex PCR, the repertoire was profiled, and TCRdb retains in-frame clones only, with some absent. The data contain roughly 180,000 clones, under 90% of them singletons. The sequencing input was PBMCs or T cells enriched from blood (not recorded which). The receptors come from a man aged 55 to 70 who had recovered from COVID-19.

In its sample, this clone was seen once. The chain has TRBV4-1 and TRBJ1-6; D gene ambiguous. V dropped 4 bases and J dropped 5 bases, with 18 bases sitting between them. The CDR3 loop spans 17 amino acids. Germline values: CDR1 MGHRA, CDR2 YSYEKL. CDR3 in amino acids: CASSRASEWENNSPLHF. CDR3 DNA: TGCGCCAGCAGCCGCGCTAGCGAGTGGGAAAATAATTCACCCCTCCACTTT.

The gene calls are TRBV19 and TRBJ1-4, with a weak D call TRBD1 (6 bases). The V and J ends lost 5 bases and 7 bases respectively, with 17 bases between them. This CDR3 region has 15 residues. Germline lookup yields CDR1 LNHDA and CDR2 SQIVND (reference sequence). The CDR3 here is CASSVLGGRAEKLFF. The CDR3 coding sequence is TGTGCCAGTAGTGTTCTCGGGGGGCGCGCTGAAAAACTGTTTTTT.

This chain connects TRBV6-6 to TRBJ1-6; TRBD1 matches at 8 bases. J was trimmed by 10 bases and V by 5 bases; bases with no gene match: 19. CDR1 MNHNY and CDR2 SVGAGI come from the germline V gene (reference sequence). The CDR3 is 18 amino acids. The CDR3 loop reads CASSPTGQGGDTGSPLHF. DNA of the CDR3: TGTGCCAGCAGTCCTACTGGACAGGGAGGGGACACGGGGTCACCCCTCCACTTT.

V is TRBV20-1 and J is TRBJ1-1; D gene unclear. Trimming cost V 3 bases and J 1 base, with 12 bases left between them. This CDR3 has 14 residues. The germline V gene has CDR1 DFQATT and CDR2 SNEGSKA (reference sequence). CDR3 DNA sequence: TGCAGTGCTAGTGAAGTTATCGGGAACACTGAAGCTTTCTTT. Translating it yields CSASEVIGNTEAFF.

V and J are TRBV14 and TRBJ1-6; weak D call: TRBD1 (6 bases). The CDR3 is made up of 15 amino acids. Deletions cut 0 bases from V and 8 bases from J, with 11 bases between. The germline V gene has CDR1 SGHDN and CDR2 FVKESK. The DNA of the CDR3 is TGTGCCAGCAGCCAAGAGTTACAGGGCGATTCACCCCTCCACTTT. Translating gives CASSQELQGDSPLHF. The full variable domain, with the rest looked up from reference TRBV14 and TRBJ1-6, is EAGVTQFPSHSVIEKGQTVTLRCDPISGHDNLYWYRRVMGKEIKFLLHFVKESKQDESGMPNNRFLAERTGGTYSTLKVQPAELEDSGVYFCASSQELQGDSPLHFGNGTRLTVT.

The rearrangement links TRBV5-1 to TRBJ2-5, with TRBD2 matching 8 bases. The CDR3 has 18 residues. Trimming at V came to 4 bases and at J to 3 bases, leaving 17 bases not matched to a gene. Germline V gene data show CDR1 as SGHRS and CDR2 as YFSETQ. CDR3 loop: CASSPPQRELVGKETQYF. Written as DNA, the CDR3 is TGCGCCAGCAGCCCACCGCAGCGGGAGCTTGTTGGTAAAGAGACCCAGTACTTC.

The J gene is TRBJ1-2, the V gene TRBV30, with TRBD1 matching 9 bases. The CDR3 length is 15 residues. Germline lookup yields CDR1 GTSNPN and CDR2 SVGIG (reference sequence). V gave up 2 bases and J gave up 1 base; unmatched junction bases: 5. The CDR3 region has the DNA TGTGCCTGGAGTACGACAGGGGGAAATAACTATGGCTACACCTTC. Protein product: CAWSTTGGNNYGYTF.

The CDR3 DNA follows: TGTGCCAGCAGTGAAGTCAGGACTAGCGGGAGAAGGAGGGAGACCCAGTACTTC. Translated, it gives CASSEVRTSGRRRETQYF. The chain couples TRBV6-4 to TRBJ2-5; 13 nucleotides line up with TRBD2. Trimming at V came to 3 bases and at J to 5 bases, leaving 12 bases not matched to a gene. The CDR3 loop spans 18 amino acids. Per the germline V gene, CDR1 is MRHNA and CDR2 is SNTAGT.

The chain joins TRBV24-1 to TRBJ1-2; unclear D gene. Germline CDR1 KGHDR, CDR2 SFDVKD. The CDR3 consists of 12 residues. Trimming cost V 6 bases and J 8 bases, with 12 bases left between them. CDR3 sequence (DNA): TGTGCCACCAGTACCGAGGGCAGGGGCTACACCTTC. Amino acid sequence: CATSTEGRGYTF.

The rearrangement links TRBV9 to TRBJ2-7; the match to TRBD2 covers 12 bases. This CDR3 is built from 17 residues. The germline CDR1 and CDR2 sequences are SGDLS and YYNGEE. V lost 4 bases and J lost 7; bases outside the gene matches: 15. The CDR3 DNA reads TGTGCCAGCAGCCCACGGACTAGCGGGATCCCACTACGGGAGCAGTACTTC. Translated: CASSPRTSGIPLREQYF.

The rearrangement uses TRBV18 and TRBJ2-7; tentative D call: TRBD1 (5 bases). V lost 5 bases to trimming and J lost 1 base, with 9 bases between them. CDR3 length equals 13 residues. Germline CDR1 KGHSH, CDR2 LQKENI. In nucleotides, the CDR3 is TGTGCCAGCTCATTGACAGAGTCCTACGAGCAGTACTTC. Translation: CASSLTESYEQYF.

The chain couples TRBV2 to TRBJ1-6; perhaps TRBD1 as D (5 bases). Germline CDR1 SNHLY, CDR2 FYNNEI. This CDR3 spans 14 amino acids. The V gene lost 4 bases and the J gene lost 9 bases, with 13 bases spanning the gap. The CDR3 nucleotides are TGTGCCAGCAGTGGGCTGGGGAGGGGTTCACCCCTCCACTTT. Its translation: CASSGLGRGSPLHF.

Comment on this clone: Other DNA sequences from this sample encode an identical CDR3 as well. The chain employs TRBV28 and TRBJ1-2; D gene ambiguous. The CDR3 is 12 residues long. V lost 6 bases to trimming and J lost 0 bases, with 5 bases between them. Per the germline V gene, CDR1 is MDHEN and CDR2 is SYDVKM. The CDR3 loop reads CASRDSNYGYTF. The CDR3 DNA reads TGTGCCAGCAGGGACTCTAACTATGGCTACACCTTC.

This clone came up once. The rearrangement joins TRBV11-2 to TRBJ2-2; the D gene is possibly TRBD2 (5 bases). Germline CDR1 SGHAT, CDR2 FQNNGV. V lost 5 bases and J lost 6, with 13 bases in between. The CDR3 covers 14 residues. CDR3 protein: CASSTERVAGELFF. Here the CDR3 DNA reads TGTGCCAGCAGCACCGAGAGGGTCGCCGGGGAGCTGTTTTTT.

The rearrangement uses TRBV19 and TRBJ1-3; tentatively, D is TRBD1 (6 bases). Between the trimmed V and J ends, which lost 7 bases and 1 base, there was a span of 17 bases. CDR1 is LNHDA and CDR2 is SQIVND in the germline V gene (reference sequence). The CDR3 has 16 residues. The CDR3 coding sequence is TGTGCCAGTAAATCACCGGGACACCTGTCTGGAAACACCATATATTTT. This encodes CASKSPGHLSGNTIYF.

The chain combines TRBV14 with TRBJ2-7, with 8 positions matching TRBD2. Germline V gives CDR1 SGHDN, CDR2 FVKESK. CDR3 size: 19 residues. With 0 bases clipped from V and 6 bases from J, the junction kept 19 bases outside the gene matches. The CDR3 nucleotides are TGTGCCAGCAGCCAAGAATTCGGAGTAGGGGCAGCGGGAGTCATCGAGCAGTACTTC. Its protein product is CASSQEFGVGAAGVIEQYF.

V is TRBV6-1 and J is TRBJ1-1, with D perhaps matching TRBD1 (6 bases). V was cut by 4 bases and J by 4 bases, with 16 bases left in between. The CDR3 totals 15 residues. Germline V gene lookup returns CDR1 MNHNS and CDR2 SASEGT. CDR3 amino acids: CASSGAGTRVTEAFF. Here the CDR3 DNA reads TGTGCCAGCAGTGGAGCCGGGACAAGAGTCACTGAAGCTTTCTTT.

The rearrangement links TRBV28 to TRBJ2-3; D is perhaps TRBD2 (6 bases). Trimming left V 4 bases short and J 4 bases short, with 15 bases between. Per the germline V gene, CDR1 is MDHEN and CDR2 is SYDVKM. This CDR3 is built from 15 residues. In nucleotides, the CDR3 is TGTGCCAGCAGTTCTCCCGGGGGTGGGGCAGATACGCAGTATTTT. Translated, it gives CASSSPGGGADTQYF.

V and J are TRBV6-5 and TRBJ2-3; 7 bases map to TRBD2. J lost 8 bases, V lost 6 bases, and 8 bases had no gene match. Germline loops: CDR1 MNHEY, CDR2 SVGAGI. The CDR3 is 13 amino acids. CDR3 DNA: TGTGCCAGCAGCCCGATCAGGGAGGGTACGCAGTATTTT. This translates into CASSPIREGTQYF.

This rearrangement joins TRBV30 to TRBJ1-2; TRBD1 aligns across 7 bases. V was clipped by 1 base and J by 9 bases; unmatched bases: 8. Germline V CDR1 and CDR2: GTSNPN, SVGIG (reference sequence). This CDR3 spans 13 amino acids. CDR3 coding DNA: TGTGCCTGGAGTGGGGACAGTTCTAGTCGCTACACCTTC. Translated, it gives CAWSGDSSSRYTF. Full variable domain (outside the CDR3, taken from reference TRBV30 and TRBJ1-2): SQTIHQWPATLVQPVGSPLSLECTVEGTSNPNLYWYRQAAGRGLQLLFYSVGIGQISSEVPQNLSASRPQDRQFILSSKKLLLSDSGFYLCAWSGDSSSRYTFGSGTRLTVV.

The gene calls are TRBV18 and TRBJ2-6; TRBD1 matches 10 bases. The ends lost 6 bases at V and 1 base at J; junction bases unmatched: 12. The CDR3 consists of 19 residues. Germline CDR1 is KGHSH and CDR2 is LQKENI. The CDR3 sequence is CASSQFPGQGTSGANVLTF. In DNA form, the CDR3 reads TGTGCCAGCTCCCAATTCCCGGGACAGGGGACATCTGGGGCCAACGTCCTGACTTTC.

The CDR3 reads CASIRPGRQTYEQYF. CDR3 DNA: TGTGCCAGCATCCGACCCGGCAGGCAAACCTACGAGCAGTACTTC. V gene TRBV2 combines with J gene TRBJ2-7, with D unresolved. The CDR3 contains 15 residues. Germline V lookup: CDR1 SNHLY, CDR2 FYNNEI. Trimming stripped 7 bases from V and 2 bases from J, with 18 bases between.

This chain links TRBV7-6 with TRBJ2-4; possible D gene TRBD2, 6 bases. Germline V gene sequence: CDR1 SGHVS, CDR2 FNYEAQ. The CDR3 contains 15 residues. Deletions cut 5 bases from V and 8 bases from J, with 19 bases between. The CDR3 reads CASSLRLGPRDIQYF. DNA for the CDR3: TGTGCCAGCAGCCTACGACTAGGGCCCAGGGACATTCAGTACTTC.

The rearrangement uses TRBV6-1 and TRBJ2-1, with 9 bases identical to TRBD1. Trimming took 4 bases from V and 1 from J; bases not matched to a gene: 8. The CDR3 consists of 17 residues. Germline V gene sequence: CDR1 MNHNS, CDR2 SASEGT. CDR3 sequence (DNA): TGTGCCAGCAGTGGCCCGACCGGACAGGGGTCCTACAATGAGCAGTTCTTC. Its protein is CASSGPTGQGSYNEQFF.

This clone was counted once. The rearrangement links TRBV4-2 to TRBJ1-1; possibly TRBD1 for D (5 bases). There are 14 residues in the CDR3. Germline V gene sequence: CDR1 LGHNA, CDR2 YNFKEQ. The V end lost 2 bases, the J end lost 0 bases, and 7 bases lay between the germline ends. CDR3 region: CASSQSGMNTEAFF. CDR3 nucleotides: TGTGCCAGCAGCCAATCAGGGATGAACACTGAAGCTTTCTTT.

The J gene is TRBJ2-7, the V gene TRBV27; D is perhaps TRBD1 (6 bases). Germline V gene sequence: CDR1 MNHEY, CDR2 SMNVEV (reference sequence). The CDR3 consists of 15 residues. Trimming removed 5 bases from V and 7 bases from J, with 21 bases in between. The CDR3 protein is CASSTYQQGLMEQYF. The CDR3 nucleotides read TGTGCCAGCAGTACCTACCAACAGGGCTTAATGGAGCAGTACTTC.

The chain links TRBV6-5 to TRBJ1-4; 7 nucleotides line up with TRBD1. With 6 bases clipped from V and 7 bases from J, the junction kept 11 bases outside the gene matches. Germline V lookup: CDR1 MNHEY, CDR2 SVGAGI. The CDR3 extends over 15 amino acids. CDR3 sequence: CASSPTGRLSEKLFF. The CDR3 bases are TGTGCCAGCAGCCCGACAGGGAGACTTTCTGAAAAACTGTTTTTT.